The clone carrying this T cell receptor delta chain was seen a handful of times. What it binds is unknown. The data were obtained in a study of γδ T cells in repeated Plasmodium falciparum infection. Study in general: Age- and gender-matched Australian children served as comparison for malaria-exposed Malian children. Points from the study as a whole: Vdelta2-negative gammadelta repertoires appeared less diverse and less shared in Malian than Australian children. Over time and infection, Vgamma9/Vdelta2+ repertoires remained highly stable and polyclonal.

TCRdb redid clone calling on the multiplex PCR reads using CATT. The data contain 45,000 to 50,000 delta-chain clones, roughly 1.6% of them seen just once; the ten biggest clones take up 8.6%. Gammadelta T cells were flow-sorted from PBMC into Vgamma9/Vdelta2+ and Vdelta2-negative populations for bulk analysis. V shed 3 bases and J shed 3 bases, with 23 bases lying between them. The CDR3 extends over 18 amino acids. The germline gives CDR1 TSWWSYY, CDR2 QGS. Sequencing was performed on gamma-delta T cells from blood. The chain recombines TRDV1 with TRDJ1; D may correspond to TRDD2 or TRDD3 (5 bases each). TCRdb is silent on the J gene; assignment here came from matching the DNA to germline. The sequence was collected from a pool of human donors (malaria-infected and uninfected, not separated). Here the CDR3 DNA reads TGTGCTCTTGGGGAGACACCTACGTTTGGGGTGGGAGCCGATAAACTCATCTTT. As protein: CALGETPTFGVGADKLIF.